Listed here are 8 T cell receptor beta chains from one sample, sequenced in a study of regulatory T cells in long-lasting Graves disease. Time point here: newly diagnosed GD, antithyroid drugs for less than 3 months. Following extraction of RNA from PBMCs, that RNA was used to make the TCR library. Both iRepertoire HTBI primers and Arm-PCR of CDR3 regions were used to build the TCR beta libraries. TCRdb analysed the multiplex PCR reads with MiXCR anew, one entry per CDR3 protein. The sample holds roughly 350,000 distinct CDR3 sequences; 15% to 20% are singletons and the top ten take 20% to 25%. The same sample was also used in a study of T cells in Graves' hyperthyroidism and ophthalmopathy.

Here the sequenced sample was peripheral blood mononuclear cells (PBMCs), taken at new diagnosis, from a patient treated with antithyroid drugs. All receptors come from a woman between 18 and 29 years old with Graves disease.

The chain has TRBV5-8 and TRBJ2-1; 7 bases line up with TRBD2. The trim removed 7 bases at V and 9 bases at J, leaving 13 bases unmatched. CDR1 and CDR2 (germline): SGHTS, YDEGEE. CDR3 length equals 14 residues. The CDR3 protein is CASGSRAGEGEQFF. The DNA of the CDR3 is TGTGCCAGCGGGAGTCGGGCGGGGGAGGGTGAGCAGTTCTTC.

This clonotype was found many times. The rearrangement links TRBV7-3 to TRBJ2-2; 11 bases agree with TRBD2. Germline V gene lookup returns CDR1 SGHTA and CDR2 FQGTGA. The CDR3 has 17 amino acids. Trimming removed 5 bases from V and 1 base from J; junction bases left unmatched: 6. The CDR3 DNA reads TGTGCCAGCAGCAGAGTCGGACTAGCGGGGAACACCGGGGAGCTGTTTTTT. Translating it yields CASSRVGLAGNTGELFF.

In the case of this clonotype: A much more abundant neighbour one base away suggests this may be a read error. The chain recombines TRBV7-2 with TRBJ2-1, with D possibly TRBD2 on 6 matching bases. The CDR3 has 19 residues. V gave up 2 bases and J gave up 5 bases, with 25 bases separating them. Per germline, CDR1 SGHTA and CDR2 FQGNSA. DNA for the CDR3: TGTGCCAGCAGCTTACTTGTTGACGATCGGAGGGACCCAAACAATGAGCAGTTCTTC. It specifies CASSLLVDDRRDPNNEQFF.

This rearrangement joins TRBV6-4 to TRBJ2-3; D could derive from TRBD1 or TRBD2 (5 bases each). This CDR3 has 15 amino acids. CDR1 and CDR2 (germline): MRHNA, SNTAGT. V lost 2 bases, J lost 4 bases, and 13 bases lay in between. This chain's CDR3 is CASSDEAGTADTQYF. CDR3 sequence (DNA): TGTGCCAGCAGTGACGAGGCAGGGACCGCAGATACGCAGTATTTT.

Many counts were recorded for this clonotype. The gene calls are TRBV2 and TRBJ2-2, with 8 bases lining up with TRBD1. Germline V gene lookup returns CDR1 SNHLY and CDR2 FYNNEI. The junction had 8 bases not matched to a gene; V was cut back by 1 base and J by 7 bases. The length of the CDR3 is 16 residues. As DNA, the CDR3 is TGTGCCAGCAGTGAAGGGGGTCAGGGGGCGTTCGGGGAGCTGTTTTTT. Translation gives CASSEGGQGAFGELFF.

This clonotype has at least ten counts. The chain employs TRBV3-1 and TRBJ2-2; the D gene is possibly TRBD2 (6 bases). V lost 4 bases and J 10 bases, leaving 22 bases between the germline ends. Germline values: CDR1 LGHDT, CDR2 YNNKEL (reference sequence). The CDR3 is 16 residues long. CDR3 nucleotides: TGTGCCAGCAGCCCCCGGTCGGGGGAGAGTCGGACGGAGCTGTTTTTT. Translated, it gives CASSPRSGESRTELFF. The entire variable domain, with the rest obtained from reference TRBV3-1 and TRBJ2-2, is as follows: DTAVSQTPKYLVTQMGNDKSIKCEQNLGHDTMYWYKQDSKKFLKIMFSYNNKELIINETVPNRFSPKSPDKAHLNLHINSLELGDSAVYFCASSPRSGESRTELFFGEGSRLTVL.

V gene TRBV29-1 combines with J gene TRBJ2-5; TRBD2 aligns across 14 bases. V was pared by 8 bases and J by 3 bases, with 2 bases of the junction left unmatched. This CDR3 contains 13 residues. Germline V lookup: CDR1 SQVTM, CDR2 ANQGSEA. The CDR3 is CSTGLAGEETQYF. CDR3 sequence (DNA): TGCAGCACGGGACTAGCGGGAGAAGAGACCCAGTACTTC.

This clonotype was recorded many times. J is TRBJ1-5 and V is TRBV11-2; 7 bases fit TRBD1. The length of the CDR3 is 18 residues. CDR1 is SGHAT and CDR2 is FQNNGV in the germline V gene. Trimming removed 1 base from V and 1 base from J; junction bases left unmatched: 10. CDR3 residues: CASSLVPTGIGSNQPQHF. The CDR3, as DNA: TGTGCCAGCAGCTTAGTCCCGACAGGGATCGGGAGCAATCAGCCCCAGCATTTT.